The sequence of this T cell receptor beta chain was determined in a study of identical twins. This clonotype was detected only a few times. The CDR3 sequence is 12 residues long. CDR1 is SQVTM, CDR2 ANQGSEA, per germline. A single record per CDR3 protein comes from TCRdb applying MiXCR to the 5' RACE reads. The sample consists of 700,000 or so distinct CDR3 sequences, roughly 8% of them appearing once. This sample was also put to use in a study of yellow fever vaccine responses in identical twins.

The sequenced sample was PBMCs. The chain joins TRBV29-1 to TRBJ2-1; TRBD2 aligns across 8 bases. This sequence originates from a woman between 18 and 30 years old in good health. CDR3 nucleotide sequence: TGCACCTTTATTCGGGGGGGGAATGAGCAGTTCTTC. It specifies CTFIRGGNEQFF.